The clone carrying this T cell receptor (beta chain) was counted ten times or more. The data are from a study of Graves' ophthalmopathy and Graves' hyperthyroidism. This CDR3 is 14 amino acids long. The germline V and J ends were trimmed by 3 bases and 2 bases, with 10 bases remaining between them. Per the germline V gene, CDR1 is GTSNPN and CDR2 is SVGIG (reference sequence). The study amplified TCR beta CDR3 regions using RNA transcripts. Second-round multiplex PCR came after a first-round RT-PCR that employed HTBI primers. TCRdb called the multiplex PCR reads again in MiXCR, with one record for every CDR3 protein. The repertoire holds roughly 400,000 distinct CDR3 sequences, with about 17% as singletons.

The sample comprised peripheral blood. J is TRBJ2-2 and V is TRBV30, with D hard to call. The sequence derives from a woman aged 18-29 years with Graves' ophthalmopathy. The CDR3 DNA sequence: TGTGCCTGGAGAAGGCTAGTTAACACCGGGGAGCTGTTTTTT. Its translation is CAWRRLVNTGELFF.